This TCR beta chain was documented in a study of blood T cell repertoires in COVID-19. Source study methods: By means of reference gene primer amplification, nucleated cell counts were estimated. This table comes from immunoSEQ multiplex PCR, and its TCRdb copy is limited to in-frame clones, with some not included. V and J calls and clone size are given by that table; D and trimming were obtained from the DNA. The table lists under 300,000 clones, 65% to 90% of them singletons. The germline CDR1 and CDR2 sequences are SEHNR and FQNEAQ (reference sequence). The CDR3 is 14 residues long. The trim removed 3 bases at V and 12 bases at J, leaving 11 bases unmatched.

V usage is TRBV7-9 and J usage is TRBJ2-1; 7 nucleotides agree with TRBD2. This clonotype was obtained from a woman of 80 years or more with active or convalescent COVID-19. The sample comprised peripheral blood. CDR3 nucleotide sequence: TGTGCCAGCAGCTTCAGCGGGACCCCAGAGGGGCAGTTCTTC. It yields the protein CASSFSGTPEGQFF.